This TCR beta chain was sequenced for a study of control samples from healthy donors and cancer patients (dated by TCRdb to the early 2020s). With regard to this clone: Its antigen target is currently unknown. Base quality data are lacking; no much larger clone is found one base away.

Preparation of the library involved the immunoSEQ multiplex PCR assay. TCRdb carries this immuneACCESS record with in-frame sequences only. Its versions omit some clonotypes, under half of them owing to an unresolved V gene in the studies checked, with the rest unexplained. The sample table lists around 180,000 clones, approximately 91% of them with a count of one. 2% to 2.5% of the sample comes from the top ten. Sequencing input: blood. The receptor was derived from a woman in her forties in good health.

The CDR3 in this case is CASEGGNTEAFF. The DNA sequence is given as TGTGCCAGCGAAGGTGGGAACACTGAAGCTTTCTTT. Here the chain combines TRBV12-3 or TRBV12-4 and TRBJ1-1; the D gene cannot be resolved reliably. The CDR3 starts with the cysteine, ends with the phenylalanine, and has 12 residues. CDR3 DNA only is kept here, 36 bases in frame from base 1. The V end loses 8 bases and the J end loses 1 base, and a stretch of 8 bases separates them.